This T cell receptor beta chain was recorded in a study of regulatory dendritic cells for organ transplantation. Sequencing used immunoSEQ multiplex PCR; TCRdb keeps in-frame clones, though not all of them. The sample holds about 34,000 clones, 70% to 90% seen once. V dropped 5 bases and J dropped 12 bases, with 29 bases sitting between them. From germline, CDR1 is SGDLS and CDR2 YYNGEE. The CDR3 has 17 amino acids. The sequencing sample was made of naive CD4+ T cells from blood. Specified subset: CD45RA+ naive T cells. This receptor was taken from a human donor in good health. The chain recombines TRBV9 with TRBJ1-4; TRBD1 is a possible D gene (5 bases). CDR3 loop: CASSRTGAGGSHPELFF. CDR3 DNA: TGTGCCAGCAGTAGGACCGGGGCAGGAGGTTCGCATCCGGAACTGTTTTTT.